The 6 T cell receptor beta chains below were found in one sample sequenced in a study of shared clonotypes between healthy human individuals. Profiled with immunoSEQ multiplex PCR; TCRdb holds only in-frame clones, not every one. The table has some 470,000 clones, around 78% seen once. Source material: PBMCs. Receptors were obtained from a woman aged 40 to 50 in good health. Some clones in this sample may be carry-over from other donors' samples.

This chain links TRBV6-6 with TRBJ2-7, with D unclear. CDR1 MNHNY and CDR2 SVGAGI come from the germline V gene (reference sequence). The CDR3 is 10 amino acids. V was trimmed by 7 bases and J by 5 bases, leaving 6 bases between them. In nucleotides, the CDR3 is TGTGCCAGCAAGTCACACGAGCAGTACTTC. It translates to CASKSHEQYF.

A remark on this clone: It may be a read error: a sequence one base away is much more abundant. V is TRBV6-5 and J is TRBJ2-7; D tentatively reads TRBD1 or TRBD2 (5 bases each). The CDR3 totals 14 residues. The V end was cut by 6 bases, the J end by 6 bases, with 18 bases between. From germline, CDR1 is MNHEY and CDR2 SVGAGI. The CDR3 loop reads CASSVGTPASEQYF. The CDR3 coding sequence is TGTGCCAGCAGCGTCGGGACCCCTGCCTCCGAGCAGTACTTC.

This clone came up a few times. The chain employs TRBV9 and TRBJ2-3, with TRBD1 as a possible D gene (6 bases). The CDR3 sequence is 15 residues long. Germline loops: CDR1 SGDLS, CDR2 YYNGEE. V dropped 4 bases and J dropped 2 bases, with 14 bases sitting between them. DNA of the CDR3: TGTGCCAGCAGCCCGATCGGACAGAACACAGATACGCAGTATTTT. This encodes CASSPIGQNTDTQYF.

The J gene is TRBJ2-7, the V gene TRBV10-3; 12 bases align to TRBD2. Germline CDR1 and CDR2: ENHRY and SYGVKD. Losses at the gene ends were 7 bases for V and 3 bases for J; bases not matched to a gene: 1. CDR3 length: 13 amino acids. The CDR3 nucleotides are TGTGCCATCATGACTAGCGGGAGCTACGAGCAGTACTTC. Residues: CAIMTSGSYEQYF.

This clone was found a few times. This may stem from a read error, because a much larger clone lies one nucleotide away. This likely comes from a read error, as the CDR3 has no conserved phenylalanine or tryptophan at its end. The chain recombines TRBV28 with TRBJ1-2, with TRBD1 matching over 7 bases. CDR1 is MDHEN, CDR2 SYDVKM, per germline. V dropped 10 bases and J dropped 7; count of bases not matched to a gene: 9. This CDR3 has 12 residues. The CDR3 nucleotides are TGTGCCACCAAACCCGACAGGGCTGGCTACACCCTC. This gives the protein CATKPDRAGYTL.

The V gene is TRBV6-4, the J gene TRBJ2-4, with a tentative D call TRBD1 (6 bases). Germline-derived CDR1 and CDR2 are MRHNA and SNTAGT. The CDR3 loop spans 17 amino acids. V was shortened by 4 bases and J by 1 base, with 17 bases between the two germline ends. The CDR3 loop reads CASSGEQGRGAKNIQYF. CDR3 bases: TGTGCCAGCAGTGGGGAACAGGGTAGGGGGGCCAAAAACATTCAGTACTTC.